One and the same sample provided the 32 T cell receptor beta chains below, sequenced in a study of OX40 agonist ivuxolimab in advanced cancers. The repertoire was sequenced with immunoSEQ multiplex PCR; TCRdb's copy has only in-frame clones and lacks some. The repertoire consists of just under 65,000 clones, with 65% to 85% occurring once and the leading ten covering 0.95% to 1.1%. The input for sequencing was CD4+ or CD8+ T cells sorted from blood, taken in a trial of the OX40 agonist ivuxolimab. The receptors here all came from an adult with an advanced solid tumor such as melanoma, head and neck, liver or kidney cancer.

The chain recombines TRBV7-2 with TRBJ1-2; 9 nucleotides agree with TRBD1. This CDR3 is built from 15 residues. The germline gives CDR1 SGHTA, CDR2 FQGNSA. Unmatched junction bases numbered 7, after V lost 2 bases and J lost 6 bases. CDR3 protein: CASSLLGTGWNGYTF. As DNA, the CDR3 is TGTGCCAGCAGCTTACTTGGGACAGGGTGGAATGGCTACACCTTC.

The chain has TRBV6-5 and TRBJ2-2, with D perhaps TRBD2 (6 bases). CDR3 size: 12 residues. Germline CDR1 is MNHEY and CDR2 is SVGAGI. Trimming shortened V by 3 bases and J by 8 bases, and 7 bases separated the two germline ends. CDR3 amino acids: CASSYGTGELFF. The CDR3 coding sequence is TGTGCCAGCAGTTATGGGACTGGGGAGCTGTTTTTT.

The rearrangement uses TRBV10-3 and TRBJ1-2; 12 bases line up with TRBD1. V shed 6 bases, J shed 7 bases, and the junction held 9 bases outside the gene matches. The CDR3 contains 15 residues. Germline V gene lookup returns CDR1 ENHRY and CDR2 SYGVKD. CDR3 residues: CAISNPGQGAPGYTF. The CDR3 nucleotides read TGTGCCATCAGCAATCCGGGACAGGGGGCGCCTGGCTACACCTTC.

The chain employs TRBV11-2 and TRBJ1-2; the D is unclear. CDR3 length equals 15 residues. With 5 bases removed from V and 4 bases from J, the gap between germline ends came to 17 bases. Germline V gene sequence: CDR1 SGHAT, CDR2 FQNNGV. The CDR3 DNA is TGTGCCAGCAGCATACCGCAACGGTCGCTCTATGGCTACACCTTC. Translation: CASSIPQRSLYGYTF.

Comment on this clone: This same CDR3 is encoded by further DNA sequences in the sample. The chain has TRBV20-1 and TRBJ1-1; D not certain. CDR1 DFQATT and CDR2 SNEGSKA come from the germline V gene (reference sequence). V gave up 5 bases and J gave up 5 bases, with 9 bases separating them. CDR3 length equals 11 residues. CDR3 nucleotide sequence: TGCAGTGCTGCCCCTGGGACTGAAGCTTTCTTT. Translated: CSAAPGTEAFF.

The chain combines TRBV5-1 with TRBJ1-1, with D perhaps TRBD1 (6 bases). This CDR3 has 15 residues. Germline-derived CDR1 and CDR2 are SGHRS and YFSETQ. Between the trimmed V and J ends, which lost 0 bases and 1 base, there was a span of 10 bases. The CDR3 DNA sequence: TGCGCCAGCAGCTTGGAGGGCAGGGGGAACACTGAAGCTTTCTTT. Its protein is CASSLEGRGNTEAFF.

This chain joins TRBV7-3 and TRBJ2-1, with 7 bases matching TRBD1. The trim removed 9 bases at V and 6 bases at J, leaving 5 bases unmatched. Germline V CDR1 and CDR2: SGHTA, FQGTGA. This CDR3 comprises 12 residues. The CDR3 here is CASGTASNEQFF. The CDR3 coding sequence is TGTGCCAGTGGGACAGCTAGCAATGAGCAGTTCTTC.

In DNA form, the CDR3 reads TGTGCCAGCAGCTTAGGCAGGCCCTACGAGCAGTACTTC. This encodes CASSLGRPYEQYF. This chain links TRBV7-6 with TRBJ2-7; D gene ambiguous. Germline V gene sequence: CDR1 SGHVS, CDR2 FNYEAQ. This CDR3 is built from 13 residues. Trimming cost V 1 base and J 2 bases, with 6 bases left between them.

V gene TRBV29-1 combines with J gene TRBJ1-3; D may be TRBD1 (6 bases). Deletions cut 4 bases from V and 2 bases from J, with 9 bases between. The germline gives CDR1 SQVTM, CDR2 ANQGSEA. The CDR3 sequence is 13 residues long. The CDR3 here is CSVAGAPGNTIYF. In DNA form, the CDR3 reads TGCAGCGTTGCAGGGGCTCCTGGAAACACCATATATTTT.

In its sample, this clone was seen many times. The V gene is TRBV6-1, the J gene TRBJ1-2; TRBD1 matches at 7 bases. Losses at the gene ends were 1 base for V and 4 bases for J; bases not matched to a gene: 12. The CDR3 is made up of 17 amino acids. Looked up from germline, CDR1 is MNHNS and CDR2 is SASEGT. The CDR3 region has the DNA TGTGCCAGCAGTGAAGTATCAGGGGGGCCGTTGGGCTATGGCTACACCTTC. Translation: CASSEVSGGPLGYGYTF.

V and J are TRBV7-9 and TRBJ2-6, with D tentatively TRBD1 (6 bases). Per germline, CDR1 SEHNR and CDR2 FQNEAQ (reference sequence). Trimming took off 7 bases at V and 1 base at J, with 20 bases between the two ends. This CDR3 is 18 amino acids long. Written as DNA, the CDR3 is TGTGCCAGCATCCCGGGGACAAATTATGGGTCTGGGGCCAACGTCCTGACTTTC. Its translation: CASIPGTNYGSGANVLTF. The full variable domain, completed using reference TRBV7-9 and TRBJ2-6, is DTGVSQNPRHKITKRGQNVTFRCDPISEHNRLYWYRQTLGQGPEFLTYFQNEAQLEKSRLLSDRFSAERPKGSFSTLEIQRTEQGDSAMYLCASIPGTNYGSGANVLTFGAGSRLTVL.

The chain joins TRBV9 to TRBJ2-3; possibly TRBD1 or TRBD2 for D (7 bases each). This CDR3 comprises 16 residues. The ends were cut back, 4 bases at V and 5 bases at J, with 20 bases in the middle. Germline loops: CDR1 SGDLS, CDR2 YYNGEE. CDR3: CASSRGDSGARDTQYF. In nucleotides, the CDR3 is TGTGCCAGCAGCAGAGGGGACAGCGGGGCCCGAGATACGCAGTATTTT.

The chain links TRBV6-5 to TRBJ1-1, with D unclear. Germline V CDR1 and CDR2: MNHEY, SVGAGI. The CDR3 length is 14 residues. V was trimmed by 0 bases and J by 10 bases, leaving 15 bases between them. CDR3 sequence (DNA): TGTGCCAGCAGTTACTCATCGGGAGGCTCGTTAGCTTTCTTT. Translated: CASSYSSGGSLAFF.

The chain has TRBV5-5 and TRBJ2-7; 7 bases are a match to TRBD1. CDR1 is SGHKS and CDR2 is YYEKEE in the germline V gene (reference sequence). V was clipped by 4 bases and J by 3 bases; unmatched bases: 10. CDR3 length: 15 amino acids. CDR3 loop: CASSPGTDNYYEQYF. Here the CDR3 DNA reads TGTGCCAGCAGCCCCGGGACAGATAATTACTACGAGCAGTACTTC.

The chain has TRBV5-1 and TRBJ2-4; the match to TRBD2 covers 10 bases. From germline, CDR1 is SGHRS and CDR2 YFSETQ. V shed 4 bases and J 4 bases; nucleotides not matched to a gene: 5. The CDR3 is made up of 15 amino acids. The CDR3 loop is CASSLGTSEKNIQYF. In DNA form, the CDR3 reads TGCGCCAGCAGCCTCGGGACTAGCGAAAAAAACATTCAGTACTTC.

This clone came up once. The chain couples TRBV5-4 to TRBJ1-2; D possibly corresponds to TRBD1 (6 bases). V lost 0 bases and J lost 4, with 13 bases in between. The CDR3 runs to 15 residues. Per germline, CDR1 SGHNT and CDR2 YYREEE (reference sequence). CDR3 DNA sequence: TGTGCCAGCAGCTTGGAATTACAGGGAAGCTATGGCTACACCTTC. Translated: CASSLELQGSYGYTF. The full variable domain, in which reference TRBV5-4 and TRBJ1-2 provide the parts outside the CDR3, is ETGVTQSPTHLIKTRGQQVTLRCSSQSGHNTVSWYQQALGQGPQFIFQYYREEENGRGNFPPRFSGLQFPNYSSELNVNALELDDSALYLCASSLELQGSYGYTFGSGTRLTVV.

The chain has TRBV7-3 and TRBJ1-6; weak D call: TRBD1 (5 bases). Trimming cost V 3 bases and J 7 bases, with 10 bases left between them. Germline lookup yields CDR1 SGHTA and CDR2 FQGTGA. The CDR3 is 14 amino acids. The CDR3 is CASSFTGRNSPLHF. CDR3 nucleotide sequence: TGTGCCAGCAGCTTTACGGGGCGGAATTCACCCCTCCACTTT.

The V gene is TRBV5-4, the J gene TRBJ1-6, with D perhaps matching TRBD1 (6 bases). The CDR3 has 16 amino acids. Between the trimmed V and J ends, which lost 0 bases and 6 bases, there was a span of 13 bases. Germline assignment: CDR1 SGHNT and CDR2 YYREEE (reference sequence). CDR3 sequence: CASSLATGHINSPLHF. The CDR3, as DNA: TGTGCCAGCAGCTTGGCCACGGGACACATTAATTCACCCCTCCACTTT.

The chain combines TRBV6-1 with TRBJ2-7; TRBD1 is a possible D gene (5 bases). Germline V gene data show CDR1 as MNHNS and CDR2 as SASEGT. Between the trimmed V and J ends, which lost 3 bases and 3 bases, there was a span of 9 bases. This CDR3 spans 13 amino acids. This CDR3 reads CASSDRQIYEQYF. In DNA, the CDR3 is TGTGCCAGCAGTGATCGACAGATCTACGAGCAGTACTTC.

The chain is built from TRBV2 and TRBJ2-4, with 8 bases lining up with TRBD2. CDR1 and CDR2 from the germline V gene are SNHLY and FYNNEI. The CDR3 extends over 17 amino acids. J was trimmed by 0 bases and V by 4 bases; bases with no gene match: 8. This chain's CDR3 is CASSVSGGALAKNIQYF. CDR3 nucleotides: TGTGCCAGCAGTGTCAGCGGGGGAGCCCTAGCCAAAAACATTCAGTACTTC.

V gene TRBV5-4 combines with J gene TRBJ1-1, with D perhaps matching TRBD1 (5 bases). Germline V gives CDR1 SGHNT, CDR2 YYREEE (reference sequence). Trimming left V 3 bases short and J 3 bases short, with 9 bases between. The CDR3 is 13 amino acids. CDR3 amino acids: CASSSTGHTEAFF. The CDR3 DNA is TGTGCCAGCAGCTCTACAGGACACACTGAAGCTTTCTTT.

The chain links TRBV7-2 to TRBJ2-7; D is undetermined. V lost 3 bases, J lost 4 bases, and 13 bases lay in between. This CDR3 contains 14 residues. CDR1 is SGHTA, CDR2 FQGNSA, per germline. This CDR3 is CASSFTDPGYEQYF. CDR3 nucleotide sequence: TGTGCCAGCAGCTTCACCGACCCTGGGTACGAGCAGTACTTC.

DNA of the CDR3: TGTGCCAGCAGTTTGGGGTTGTGGTCCACTGAAGCTTTCTTT. Translated: CASSLGLWSTEAFF. The V call is TRBV27, the J call TRBJ1-1; D call uncertain. Trimming cost V 3 bases and J 4 bases, with 12 bases left between them. Germline CDR1 MNHEY, CDR2 SMNVEV (reference sequence). The CDR3 contains 14 residues.

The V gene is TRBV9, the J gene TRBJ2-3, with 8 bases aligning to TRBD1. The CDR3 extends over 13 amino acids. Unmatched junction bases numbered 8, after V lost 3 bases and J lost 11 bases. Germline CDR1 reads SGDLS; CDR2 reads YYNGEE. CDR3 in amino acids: CASSATGVDLQYF. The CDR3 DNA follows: TGTGCCAGCAGCGCGACAGGGGTGGACTTGCAGTATTTT.

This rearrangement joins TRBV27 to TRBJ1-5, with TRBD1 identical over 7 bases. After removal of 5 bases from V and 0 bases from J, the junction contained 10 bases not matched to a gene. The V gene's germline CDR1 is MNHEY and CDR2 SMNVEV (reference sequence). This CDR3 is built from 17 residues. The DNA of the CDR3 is TGTGCCAGCAGTCCTCGCGGGACAGTTTATAGCAATCAGCCCCAGCATTTT. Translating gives CASSPRGTVYSNQPQHF.

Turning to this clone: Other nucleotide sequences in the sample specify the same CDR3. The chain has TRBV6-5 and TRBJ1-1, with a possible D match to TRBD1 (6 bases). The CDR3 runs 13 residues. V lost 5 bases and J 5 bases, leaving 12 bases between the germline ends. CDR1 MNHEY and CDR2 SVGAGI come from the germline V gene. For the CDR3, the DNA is TGTGCCAGCAGTGAGGGGCAGGGGACTGAAGCTTTCTTT. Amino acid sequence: CASSEGQGTEAFF.

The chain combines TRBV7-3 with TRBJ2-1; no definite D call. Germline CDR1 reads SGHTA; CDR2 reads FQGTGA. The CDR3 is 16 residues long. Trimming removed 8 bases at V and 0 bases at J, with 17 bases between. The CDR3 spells CASPPFVPDSYNEQFF. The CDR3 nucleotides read TGTGCCAGCCCGCCTTTTGTCCCAGACTCCTACAATGAGCAGTTCTTC.

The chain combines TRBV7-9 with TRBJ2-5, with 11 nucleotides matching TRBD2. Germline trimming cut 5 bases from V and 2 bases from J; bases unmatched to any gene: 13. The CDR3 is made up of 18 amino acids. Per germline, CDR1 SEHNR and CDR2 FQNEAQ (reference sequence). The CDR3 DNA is TGTGCCAGCAGCGGCAGCCTTGGACTAGCGGGCCCTCAAGAGACCCAGTACTTC. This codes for CASSGSLGLAGPQETQYF.

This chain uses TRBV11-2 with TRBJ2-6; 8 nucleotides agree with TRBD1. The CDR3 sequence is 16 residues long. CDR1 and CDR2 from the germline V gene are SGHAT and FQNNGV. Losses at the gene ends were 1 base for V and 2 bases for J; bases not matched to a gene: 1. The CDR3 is CASSLATGAGANVLTF. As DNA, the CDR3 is TGTGCCAGCAGCTTAGCGACAGGGGCTGGGGCCAACGTCCTGACTTTC.

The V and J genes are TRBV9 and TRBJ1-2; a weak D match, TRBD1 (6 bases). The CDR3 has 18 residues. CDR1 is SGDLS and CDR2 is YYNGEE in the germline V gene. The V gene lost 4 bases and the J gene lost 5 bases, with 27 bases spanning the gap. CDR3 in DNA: TGTGCCAGCAGCAACAATCCGGGACACACACGGGGGGGATATGGCTACACCTTC. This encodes CASSNNPGHTRGGYGYTF.

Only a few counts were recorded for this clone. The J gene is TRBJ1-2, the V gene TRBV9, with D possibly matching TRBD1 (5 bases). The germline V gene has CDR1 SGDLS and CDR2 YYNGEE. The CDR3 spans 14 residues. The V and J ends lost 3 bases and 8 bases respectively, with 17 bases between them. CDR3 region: CASSDASGYGGYTF. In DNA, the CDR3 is TGTGCCAGCAGCGATGCCTCAGGGTACGGGGGCTACACCTTC.

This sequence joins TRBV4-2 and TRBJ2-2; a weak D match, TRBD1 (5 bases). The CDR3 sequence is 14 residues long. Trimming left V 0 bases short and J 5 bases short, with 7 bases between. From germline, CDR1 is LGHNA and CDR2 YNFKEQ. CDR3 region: CASSQDRVTGELFF. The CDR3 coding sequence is TGTGCCAGCAGCCAAGACAGGGTAACCGGGGAGCTGTTTTTT.